The present TCR beta chain was sequenced within a study of blood T cell repertoires in COVID-19. Study details: COVID-19 samples collected from the United States, Italy and Spain covered acute and convalescent phases.

Germline V gene data show CDR1 as SGHRS and CDR2 as YFSETQ. V lost 5 bases to trimming and J lost 4 bases, with 28 bases between them. This CDR3 comprises 18 residues. Some clones are missing from TCRdb's copy, which holds only in-frame ones; the method was immunoSEQ multiplex PCR. The top ten clones hold roughly 5.4% of a sample with approximately 110,000 clones, around 88% of them seen once. The chain is built from TRBV5-1 and TRBJ2-7; tentative D call: TRBD1 (6 bases). This clonotype originated in a human donor in a cohort sampled during active COVID-19. The sample consisted of peripheral blood. CDR3 bases: TGCGCCAGCAGACAGGGAGTTCCCCTTCCCGTAAACCAATACGAGCAGTACTTC. Encoded protein: CASRQGVPLPVNQYEQYF.